The 12 T cell receptor beta chains in this list originate from one sample, sequenced in a study of Ad26.COV2.S vaccination and SARS-CoV-2 variants. The treatment: around 19 received Ad26.COV2.S at low or high dose, single or two shots; a few received placebo; per-sample allocation not given. Collection of samples fell on day 63 after the first vaccine or placebo injection. Clones were read by immunoSEQ multiplex PCR, and TCRdb kept only the in-frame ones, dropping some. The sample consists of about 480,000 clones, approximately 90% of them appearing once. Sequencing used peripheral blood, obtained in a trial of Ad26.COV2.S vaccine versus placebo. The receptors come from a person between 18 and 60 years old who received the Ad26.COV2.S COVID-19 vaccine or a placebo.

This sequence joins TRBV18 and TRBJ2-4; D is unclear. The germline V gene encodes CDR1 KGHSH and CDR2 LQKENI. This CDR3 is built from 15 residues. V lost 1 base, J lost 3 bases, and 10 bases lay in between. The CDR3 nucleotides read TGTGCCAGCTCACCACTGGGTGTGGGCAAAAACATTCAGTACTTC. Its translation: CASSPLGVGKNIQYF.

In nucleotides, the CDR3 is TGTGCCAGCAGTTACCTCGGGGCGTCTAACTATGGCTACACCTTC. Translation gives CASSYLGASNYGYTF. The V and J genes are TRBV6-2 or TRBV6-3 and TRBJ1-2; tentatively, D is TRBD1 (5 bases). The CDR3 runs 15 residues. Germline V gene lookup returns CDR1 MNHEY and CDR2 SVGEGT. The V end was cut by 2 bases, the J end by 0 bases, with 10 bases between.

This chain joins TRBV6-6 and TRBJ1-1; the D gene is possibly TRBD1 (6 bases). Germline V gives CDR1 MNHNY, CDR2 SVGAGI (reference sequence). The CDR3 loop spans 13 amino acids. Trimming removed 7 bases at V and 2 bases at J, with 11 bases between. Here the CDR3 DNA reads TGTGCCAGCAACCTACAGGGAAACACTGAAGCTTTCTTT. It yields the protein CASNLQGNTEAFF.

The chain carries TRBV7-9 and TRBJ1-3; D might be TRBD1 (5 bases). The CDR3 consists of 15 residues. CDR1 is SEHNR, CDR2 FQNEAQ, per germline (reference sequence). Trimming removed 1 base from V and 3 bases from J, with 10 bases in between. The CDR3 loop is CASSLVAGYGNTIYF. CDR3 in DNA: TGTGCCAGCAGCTTAGTTGCAGGGTATGGAAACACCATATATTTT.

This rearrangement joins TRBV29-1 to TRBJ1-5, with D maybe TRBD1 (5 bases). V was pared by 6 bases and J by 6 bases, with 12 bases between. Germline V gene data show CDR1 as SQVTM and CDR2 as ANQGSEA. The CDR3 length is 12 residues. The CDR3 reads CSVAGPGQPQHF. The CDR3 DNA follows: TGCAGCGTCGCAGGGCCGGGTCAGCCCCAGCATTTT.

The chain carries TRBV20-1 and TRBJ2-3; 8 bases map to TRBD2. V was pared by 3 bases and J by 4 bases, with 9 bases of the junction left unmatched. Germline V CDR1 and CDR2: DFQATT, SNEGSKA (reference sequence). This CDR3 comprises 15 residues. This CDR3 is CSASHRTSRADTQYF. CDR3 nucleotide sequence: TGCAGTGCTAGTCATAGGACTAGCAGGGCAGATACGCAGTATTTT.

This chain connects TRBV25-1 to TRBJ1-2; D remains ambiguous. The CDR3 runs 15 residues. Per the germline V gene, CDR1 is MGHDK and CDR2 is SYGVNS. The V gene lost 3 bases and the J gene lost 4 bases, with 15 bases spanning the gap. The CDR3 nucleotides are TGTGCCAGCAGTGAGGGTGACGGAATTGTCTATGGCTACACCTTC. The encoded protein is CASSEGDGIVYGYTF.

This chain uses TRBV2 with TRBJ1-4; D remains ambiguous. Germline V lookup: CDR1 SNHLY, CDR2 FYNNEI. The CDR3 has 14 residues. Trimming cost V 8 bases and J 4 bases, with 14 bases left between them. This chain's CDR3 is CASATRRLNEKLFF. In DNA, the CDR3 is TGTGCCAGCGCGACGCGGAGGCTTAATGAAAAACTGTTTTTT.

The chain joins TRBV9 to TRBJ2-1; 7 positions agree with TRBD2. Germline CDR1 and CDR2: SGDLS and YYNGEE. J was trimmed by 10 bases and V by 4 bases; bases with no gene match: 11. The CDR3 loop spans 14 amino acids. The CDR3 DNA follows: TGTGCCAGCAGCCTTGGACTAGGCTCCGGCGAGCAGTTCTTC. As protein: CASSLGLGSGEQFF.

This rearrangement joins TRBV19 to TRBJ1-5; D is unresolved. Germline-derived CDR1 and CDR2 are LNHDA and SQIVND (reference sequence). This CDR3 contains 15 residues. V was trimmed by 7 bases and J by 0 bases, leaving 13 bases between them. This CDR3 is CASNPIDRSNQPQHF. CDR3 bases: TGTGCCAGTAACCCAATTGACCGTAGCAATCAGCCCCAGCATTTT. The whole variable domain, remainder taken from reference TRBV19 and TRBJ1-5, is DGGITQSPKYLFRKEGQNVTLSCEQNLNHDAMYWYRQDPGQGLRLIYYSQIVNDFQKGDIAEGYSVSREKKESFPLTVTSAQKNPTAFYLCASNPIDRSNQPQHFGDGTRLSIL.

The chain combines TRBV11-3 with TRBJ2-6; 9 bases fit TRBD1. Germline-derived CDR1 and CDR2 are SGHNT and YENEEA. The V gene end was trimmed by 0 bases and the J gene end by 0 bases; junction bases not matched to a gene: 12. The CDR3 spans 21 residues. The CDR3 reads CASSLDYGQGSPLSGANVLTF. In DNA, the CDR3 is TGTGCCAGCAGCTTAGATTACGGACAGGGGTCTCCCCTCTCTGGGGCCAACGTCCTGACTTTC.

The chain carries TRBV1 and TRBJ2-1; the table's D call of TRBD2 was not tested on the DNA. TRBV1 is deemed a pseudogene. This CDR3 has 16 residues. Written as DNA, the CDR3 is TGCACCAGCAGCCAACGCCCTAGCGGGCGGAGGAATGAGCAGTTCTTC. This gives the protein CTSSQRPSGRRNEQFF.